These T cell receptor beta chains were read from a single sample in a study of OX40 agonist ivuxolimab in advanced cancers. The assay was immunoSEQ multiplex PCR, and TCRdb's table has in-frame clones only and misses some. Here the sample spans about 93,000 clones, 92% being singletons. The sequencing here drew on CD4+ or CD8+ T cells sorted from blood, taken in a trial of the OX40 agonist ivuxolimab. These receptors originate from an adult with an advanced solid tumor such as melanoma, head and neck, liver or kidney cancer. Both conserved end residues are part of each CDR3. A D gene is named only where the DNA matches it firmly. Some rows have no size entry. The others give once, few or many, or a class for an expanded clone.

>.|TRBJ2-7|TRBD2|TRBV4-1
TGCGCCAGCAGCCAACCGGGGGGACGAGGGGAGCAGTACTTC
CASSQPGGRGEQYF
>.|TRBJ1-1|.|TRBV5-1
TGCGCCAGCACGTTCACCGGGAACACTGAAGCTTTCTTT
CASTFTGNTEAFF
>.|TRBJ1-6|TRBD1|TRBV27
TGTGCCAGCAGTACAAGACAGGGGGTCGGATCACCCCTCCACTTT
CASSTRQGVGSPLHF
>once|TRBJ2-6|.|TRBV6-1
TGTGCCAGCAGTGAATTTTTCAACTCTGGGGCCAACGTCCTGACTTTC
CASSEFFNSGANVLTF
>.|TRBJ1-1|.|TRBV19
TGTGCCCCCGACCGGGTCATGAACACTGAAGCTTTCTTT
CAPDRVMNTEAFF
>.|TRBJ1-3|.|TRBV6-1
TGTGCCAGCAGTGAAGGCATCAACTATACCATATATTTT
CASSEGINYTIYF
>.|TRBJ1-3|.|TRBV21-1
TGTGCCAGCAGCAAAGATCGGGACAGGGTTGACACCATATATTTT
CASSKDRDRVDTIYF
>.|TRBJ2-5|.|TRBV30
TGTGCCTGGAGTGTAATCAGGGAGACCCAGTACTTC
CAWSVIRETQYF
>.|TRBJ1-4|TRBD1|TRBV7-9
TGTGCCAGCAGCTCGGGACAGGGAACAACTAATGAAAAACTGTTTTTT
CASSSGQGTTNEKLFF
>.|TRBJ1-2|TRBD1|TRBV6-1
TGTGCCAGCAGTCCAGGGGGGAGCTATGGCTACACCTTC
CASSPGGSYGYTF
>.|TRBJ1-4|.|TRBV5-1
TGCGCCAACAGACCGACAACTAATGAAAAACTGTTTTTT
CANRPTTNEKLFF
>once|TRBJ2-3|TRBD2|TRBV9
TGTGCCAGCAGTAGCGGGCTACTCAGCACAGATACGCAGTATTTT
CASSSGLLSTDTQYF
>.|TRBJ2-7|.|TRBV7-2
TGTGCCAGCAGCTTAACTGGGACGGATCCGTACGAGCAGTACTTC
CASSLTGTDPYEQYF
>.|TRBJ2-3|.|TRBV2
TGTGCCAGCAGGGGGGGGCCGGCGTCAGATACGCAGTATTTT
CASRGGPASDTQYF
>.|TRBJ2-7|.|TRBV2
TGTGCCAGCAGGCCTATTCAATGGGGCGGGACCTACGAGCAGTACTTC
CASRPIQWGGTYEQYF
>.|TRBJ1-1|.|TRBV5-6
TGTGCCAGCAGCTTGGATAGGGGATTGGCTTTCTTT
CASSLDRGLAFF